The 32 T cell receptor beta chains presented below share a single source sample, sequenced in a study of radiotherapy plus CTLA-4 blockade in lung cancer. Assay used: immunoSEQ multiplex PCR; TCRdb lists only in-frame clones, some missing. The sample shows fewer than 35,000 clones, 60% to 85% of them seen only once. The specimen comprised peripheral blood, sampled from a patient treated with radiotherapy plus ipilimumab. These receptors all stem from a human donor with non-small cell lung cancer that progressed on radiotherapy plus ipilimumab.

This clone was seen a handful of times. V usage is TRBV27 and J usage is TRBJ2-1; 9 bases are a match to TRBD1. The germline V gene encodes CDR1 MNHEY and CDR2 SMNVEV (reference sequence). This CDR3 is 16 amino acids long. With V trimmed by 4 bases and J by 6 bases, 10 bases remained unmatched. CDR3 amino acids: CASSWTGEEGSNEQFF. The DNA of the CDR3 is TGTGCCAGCAGTTGGACAGGGGAAGAGGGGTCCAATGAGCAGTTCTTC.

This chain links TRBV4-1 with TRBJ2-3; D remains unclear. Germline V lookup: CDR1 MGHRA, CDR2 YSYEKL. Trimming took off 4 bases at V and 0 bases at J, with 11 bases between the two ends. This CDR3 is built from 15 residues. CDR3 amino acids: CASSLQGGSTDTQYF. CDR3 DNA sequence: TGCGCCAGCAGCCTTCAAGGCGGAAGCACAGATACGCAGTATTTT.

This CDR3 is CASSQGPTETQYF. The CDR3 DNA is TGCGCCAGCAGCCAAGGCCCTACAGAGACCCAGTACTTC. This chain joins TRBV4-1 and TRBJ2-5; no clear D gene. The CDR3 covers 13 residues. Trimming took 1 base from V and 4 from J, leaving 7 bases between them. Per germline, CDR1 MGHRA and CDR2 YSYEKL.

The chain uses TRBV7-8 and TRBJ2-3, with 10 positions matching TRBD1. CDR3 size: 16 residues. Germline V gene data show CDR1 as SGHVS and CDR2 as FQNEAQ. The trim removed 4 bases at V and 7 bases at J, leaving 11 bases unmatched. CDR3 sequence (DNA): TGTGCCAGCAGCTATGGGACAGGGGCCCGGCGCAATACGCAGTATTTT. This sequence encodes CASSYGTGARRNTQYF.

This clone was detected only once. It may be a read error: a sequence one base away is much more abundant. The chain has TRBV5-5 and TRBJ2-7; D is undetermined. Germline CDR1 is SGHKS and CDR2 is YYEKEE (reference sequence). This CDR3 is built from 12 residues. Trimming took 0 bases from V and 3 from J, leaving 4 bases between them. This CDR3 is CASSLEGYEQYF. The CDR3 DNA follows: TGTGCCAGCAGCTTGGAGGGCTACGAGCAGTACTTC.

The rearrangement joins TRBV18 to TRBJ1-1; 9 bases map to TRBD1. The V gene end was trimmed by 6 bases and the J gene end by 5 bases; junction bases not matched to a gene: 4. Germline V gene lookup returns CDR1 KGHSH and CDR2 LQKENI. The CDR3 is made up of 13 amino acids. CDR3 loop: CASSPDRGTEAFF. DNA for the CDR3: TGTGCCAGCTCTCCTGACAGGGGGACTGAAGCTTTCTTT.

The genes are TRBV7-3 and TRBJ2-7; 12 bases match TRBD2. The V and J ends lost 3 bases and 0 bases, in that order; junction bases with no gene match: 0. CDR1 is SGHTA and CDR2 is FQGTGA in the germline V gene. The CDR3 loop spans 15 amino acids. In nucleotides, the CDR3 is TGTGCCAGCAGCTTGACTAGCGGGAGCTCCTACGAGCAGTACTTC. The encoded protein is CASSLTSGSSYEQYF.

Regarding this clone: One junction end does not reproduce the germline sequence, and a read error may be involved. The rearrangement links TRBV28 to TRBJ2-7; 10 bases line up with TRBD2. Germline V gives CDR1 MDHEN, CDR2 SYDVKM. The CDR3 is 14 residues long. DNA of the CDR3: TGTGCCAGCACTTTAGCGGGAGGATCCTACGAGCAGTACTTC. Translation: CASTLAGGSYEQYF.

The V gene is TRBV9, the J gene TRBJ1-1; D remains ambiguous. Per germline, CDR1 SGDLS and CDR2 YYNGEE. The CDR3 runs 13 residues. The V end lost 0 bases, the J end lost 3 bases, and 6 bases lay between the germline ends. CDR3 nucleotides: TGTGCCAGCAGCGTAGGACTCTACACTGAAGCTTTCTTT. Translation gives CASSVGLYTEAFF. The variable domain in full, completed from reference TRBV9 and TRBJ1-1, reads DSGVTQTPKHLITATGQRVTLRCSPRSGDLSVYWYQQSLDQGLQFLIQYYNGEERAKGNILERFSAQQFPDLHSELNLSSLELGDSALYFCASSVGLYTEAFFGQGTRLTVV.

This chain uses TRBV18 with TRBJ2-7; 9 bases align to TRBD1. The ends lost 5 bases at V and 1 base at J; junction bases unmatched: 6. Per germline, CDR1 KGHSH and CDR2 LQKENI. The CDR3 has 15 residues. DNA for the CDR3: TGTGCCAGCTCAGCCGGGACAGGGACTTCCTACGAGCAGTACTTC. Translated, it gives CASSAGTGTSYEQYF.

CDR3 sequence reads: CATSSRQGRDIQYF. Here the CDR3 DNA reads TGTGCCACCAGCTCTCGACAGGGGAGGGACATTCAGTACTTC. The chain combines TRBV15 with TRBJ2-4, with a possible D match to TRBD1 (8 bases). V lost 5 bases to trimming and J lost 8 bases, with 16 bases between them. This CDR3 has 14 amino acids. Germline loops: CDR1 LNHNV, CDR2 YYDKDF (reference sequence).

This clone was observed a handful of times. This chain joins TRBV9 and TRBJ2-3; no definite D call. Germline V gene lookup returns CDR1 SGDLS and CDR2 YYNGEE. Deletions cut 0 bases from V and 6 bases from J, with 8 bases between. CDR3 length: 13 residues. CDR3 DNA sequence: TGTGCCAGCAGCGTAGAGTTTAGGGATACGCAGTATTTT. Its protein is CASSVEFRDTQYF. The full variable domain, its missing parts supplied by reference TRBV9 and TRBJ2-3, is DSGVTQTPKHLITATGQRVTLRCSPRSGDLSVYWYQQSLDQGLQFLIQYYNGEERAKGNILERFSAQQFPDLHSELNLSSLELGDSALYFCASSVEFRDTQYFGPGTRLTVL.

The rearrangement uses TRBV5-6 and TRBJ2-7; possibly TRBD2 for D (6 bases). Per germline, CDR1 SGHDT and CDR2 YYEEEE. The CDR3 is 15 amino acids. V was cut by 4 bases and J by 4 bases, with 18 bases left in between. CDR3 nucleotides: TGTGCCAGCAGCCCACCGGGACTCCAGAGGTACGAGCAGTACTTC. Its protein is CASSPPGLQRYEQYF.

This sequence joins TRBV7-2 and TRBJ1-5; maybe TRBD1 (5 bases). The CDR3 sequence is 16 residues long. Trimming took 3 bases from V and 7 from J, leaving 19 bases between them. Germline V gene lookup returns CDR1 SGHTA and CDR2 FQGNSA. The CDR3 bases are TGTGCCAGCAGCTTGGGTCGGGGGGTGGTTGGCCAGCCCCAGCATTTT. This sequence encodes CASSLGRGVVGQPQHF.

The chain links TRBV7-9 to TRBJ2-3; TRBD1 agrees at 8 bases. Germline CDR1 reads SEHNR; CDR2 reads FQNEAQ (reference sequence). V was clipped by 5 bases and J by 3 bases; unmatched bases: 10. This CDR3 comprises 16 residues. CDR3 in amino acids: CASSRSGGEVTDTQYF. For the CDR3, the DNA is TGTGCCAGCAGCCGTTCAGGGGGCGAGGTAACAGATACGCAGTATTTT.

The rearrangement links TRBV5-6 to TRBJ2-7; 8 bases agree with TRBD1. The CDR3 has 15 amino acids. Trimming took 0 bases from V and 3 from J; bases not matched to a gene: 5. Germline V gene data show CDR1 as SGHDT and CDR2 as YYEEEE. The CDR3 DNA follows: TGTGCCAGCAGCTTGGGACAGGGGAACCTCTACGAGCAGTACTTC. It codes for CASSLGQGNLYEQYF.

The gene calls are TRBV11-2 and TRBJ2-1; 9 bases agree with TRBD1. V lost 3 bases, J lost 8 bases, and 2 bases stayed unmatched. CDR3 length equals 13 residues. Germline V gene data show CDR1 as SGHAT and CDR2 as FQNNGV. Here the CDR3 DNA reads TGTGCCAGCAGCTTGACAGGGGGGTATGAGCAGTTCTTC. Protein: CASSLTGGYEQFF.

This chain connects TRBV5-1 to TRBJ2-4; a weak D match, TRBD1 (6 bases). The CDR3 length is 17 residues. The V end lost 1 base, the J end lost 2 bases, and 16 bases lay between the germline ends. Germline CDR1 SGHRS, CDR2 YFSETQ. For the CDR3, the DNA is TGCGCCAGCAGCTTGCGGCAGCCAGGGGATTCCAAAAACATTCAGTACTTC. It yields the protein CASSLRQPGDSKNIQYF.

The chain combines TRBV29-1 with TRBJ2-1; weak D call: TRBD2 (6 bases). CDR3 length: 16 residues. V was clipped by 4 bases and J by 5 bases, with 21 bases between them. Germline lookup yields CDR1 SQVTM and CDR2 ANQGSEA. The CDR3 coding sequence is TGCAGCGTTGTCGGCCCCTCGGGAGCACGGGACAATGAGCAGTTCTTC. The encoded protein is CSVVGPSGARDNEQFF.

The chain joins TRBV7-8 to TRBJ2-7, with 11 bases identical to TRBD2. CDR1 SGHVS and CDR2 FQNEAQ come from the germline V gene. CDR3 size: 16 residues. The trim removed 2 bases at V and 6 bases at J, leaving 9 bases unmatched. The CDR3, as DNA: TGTGCCAGCAGCTTATCCCTCAAAACTAGCGGGAGCGAGCAGTACTTC. Encoded protein: CASSLSLKTSGSEQYF. The whole variable domain, filled in from reference TRBV7-8 and TRBJ2-7, reads GAGVSQSPRYKVAKRGQDVALRCDPISGHVSLFWYQQALGQGPEFLTYFQNEAQLDKSGLPSDRFFAERPEGSVSTLKIQRTQQEDSAVYLCASSLSLKTSGSEQYFGPGTRLTVT.

The CDR3 region has the DNA TGTGCCAGCTCACCAGGCTCCGGTGGATCGGGTGAAAAACTGTTTTTT. Its translation is CASSPGSGGSGEKLFF. The genes are TRBV18 and TRBJ1-4; D gene uncertain. This CDR3 has 16 residues. Germline V CDR1 and CDR2: KGHSH, LQKENI. Trimming shortened V by 2 bases and J by 7 bases, and 17 bases separated the two germline ends.

The genes are TRBV10-3 and TRBJ2-5, with D possibly TRBD1 on 6 matching bases. CDR1 is ENHRY and CDR2 is SYGVKD in the germline V gene. V lost 4 bases and J 3 bases, leaving 15 bases between the germline ends. The CDR3 length is 15 residues. CDR3: CAISAPGQGKETQYF. For the CDR3, the DNA is TGTGCCATCAGTGCCCCGGGGCAGGGGAAAGAGACCCAGTACTTC.

The rearrangement links TRBV11-3 to TRBJ2-5, with a possible D match to TRBD1 (5 bases). Germline V gives CDR1 SGHNT, CDR2 YENEEA. The CDR3 runs to 14 residues. V was pared by 1 base and J by 2 bases, with 8 bases between. The CDR3 region is CASSLAGQQETQYF. The CDR3 coding sequence is TGTGCCAGCAGCTTAGCAGGGCAGCAAGAGACCCAGTACTTC.

This sequence joins TRBV9 and TRBJ2-5; 10 bases line up with TRBD1. This CDR3 spans 15 amino acids. Trimming cost V 4 bases and J 5 bases; bases outside gene matches: 8. Per germline, CDR1 SGDLS and CDR2 YYNGEE. The CDR3 nucleotides are TGTGCCAGCAGCACAGGGACAGGGGCGGTTGAGACCCAGTACTTC. It codes for CASSTGTGAVETQYF.

The V and J genes are TRBV4-3 and TRBJ1-5; no reliable D call. The CDR3 consists of 16 residues. Germline loops: CDR1 LGHNA, CDR2 YSLEER. Trimming removed 0 bases from V and 2 bases from J, with 11 bases in between. The CDR3 reads CASSQDTWVGNQPQHF. The CDR3 DNA reads as TGCGCCAGCAGCCAAGATACTTGGGTCGGCAATCAGCCCCAGCATTTT.

The V call is TRBV28, the J call TRBJ2-7; 7 nucleotides align to TRBD1. The J segment lost 7 bases and the V segment lost 11 bases, leaving 20 bases of the junction unmatched. CDR1 MDHEN and CDR2 SYDVKM come from the germline V gene. The CDR3 consists of 15 residues. CDR3 amino acids: CALMPRDSPRGEQYF. CDR3 nucleotides: TGTGCCCTAATGCCCCGGGACAGCCCGAGGGGGGAGCAGTACTTC.

V and J are TRBV27 and TRBJ2-5; 7 bases match TRBD1. CDR1 is MNHEY and CDR2 is SMNVEV in the germline V gene (reference sequence). The CDR3 runs 13 residues. The CDR3 spells CAVRDSLRETQYF. CDR3 sequence (DNA): TGTGCAGTAAGGGACAGTCTCCGAGAGACCCAGTACTTC.

In this sample, this clone turned up a few times. The chain carries TRBV9 and TRBJ2-3; 7 bases fit TRBD1. Germline loops: CDR1 SGDLS, CDR2 YYNGEE. Trimming cost V 4 bases and J 5 bases; bases outside gene matches: 7. This CDR3 region has 14 residues. CDR3 DNA sequence: TGTGCCAGCAGCTTAAGCAGGGGGAAAGATACGCAGTATTTT. It is translated as CASSLSRGKDTQYF.

The chain links TRBV28 to TRBJ1-1; the D is unclear. This CDR3 has 15 amino acids. Germline CDR1 MDHEN, CDR2 SYDVKM. V lost 3 bases and J 0 bases, leaving 11 bases between the germline ends. The CDR3 loop is CASSFISGMNTEAFF. The CDR3 nucleotides read TGTGCCAGCAGTTTCATTTCCGGGATGAACACTGAAGCTTTCTTT.

This clone was observed a few times. V gene TRBV9 combines with J gene TRBJ2-1; either TRBD1 or TRBD2 may supply D (5 bases each). From germline, CDR1 is SGDLS and CDR2 YYNGEE. Trimming left V 2 bases short and J 8 bases short, with 17 bases between. This CDR3 comprises 15 residues. As DNA, the CDR3 is TGTGCCAGCAGCGTGGGTGGGGACGGCCCCGATGAGCAGTTCTTC. Encoded protein: CASSVGGDGPDEQFF.

The chain is built from TRBV5-1 and TRBJ2-3, with 7 bases fitting TRBD2. Trimming removed 0 bases from V and 3 bases from J; junction bases left unmatched: 4. Germline CDR1 is SGHRS and CDR2 is YFSETQ. The length of the CDR3 is 15 residues. In nucleotides, the CDR3 is TGCGCCAGCAGCTTGGGAAGCGGGGTAACAGATACGCAGTATTTT. This gives the protein CASSLGSGVTDTQYF.

The chain recombines TRBV18 with TRBJ2-2; the match to TRBD1 covers 8 bases. This CDR3 has 15 amino acids. Germline trimming cut 5 bases from V and 0 bases from J; bases unmatched to any gene: 2. CDR1 and CDR2 from the germline V gene are KGHSH and LQKENI. The CDR3 loop reads CASSGQGANTGELFF. CDR3 DNA: TGTGCCAGCTCAGGACAGGGAGCGAACACCGGGGAGCTGTTTTTT.